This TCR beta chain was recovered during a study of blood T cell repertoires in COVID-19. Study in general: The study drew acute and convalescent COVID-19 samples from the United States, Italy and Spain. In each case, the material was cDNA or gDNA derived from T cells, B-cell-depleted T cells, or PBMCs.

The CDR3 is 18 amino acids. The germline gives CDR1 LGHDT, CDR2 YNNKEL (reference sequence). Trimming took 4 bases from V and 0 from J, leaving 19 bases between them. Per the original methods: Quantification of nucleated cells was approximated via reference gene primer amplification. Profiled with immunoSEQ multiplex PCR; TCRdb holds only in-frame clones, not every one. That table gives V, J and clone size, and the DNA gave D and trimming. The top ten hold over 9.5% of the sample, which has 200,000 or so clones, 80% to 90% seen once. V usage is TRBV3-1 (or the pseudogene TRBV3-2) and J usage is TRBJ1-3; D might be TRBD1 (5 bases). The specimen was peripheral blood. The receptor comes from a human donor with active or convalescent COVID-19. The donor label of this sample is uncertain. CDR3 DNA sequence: TGTGCCAGCAGCCCACCTACCCCGACAGACCACTCTGGAAACACCATATATTTT. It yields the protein CASSPPTPTDHSGNTIYF.